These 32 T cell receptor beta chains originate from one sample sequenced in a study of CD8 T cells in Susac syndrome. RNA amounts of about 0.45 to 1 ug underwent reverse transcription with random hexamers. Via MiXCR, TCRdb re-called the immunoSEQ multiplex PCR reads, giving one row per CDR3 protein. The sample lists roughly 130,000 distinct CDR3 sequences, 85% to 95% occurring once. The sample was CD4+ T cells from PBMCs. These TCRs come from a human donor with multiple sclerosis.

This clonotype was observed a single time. DNA of the CDR3: TGTGCCAGCAGTGAAAGGGCGGTAAGCCTTAAGAACGAGCAGTACTTC. Protein sequence: CASSERAVSLKNEQYF. The chain couples TRBV2 to TRBJ2-7; no clear D. The length of the CDR3 is 16 residues. Per germline, CDR1 SNHLY and CDR2 FYNNEI. V was shortened by 2 bases and J by 5 bases, with 19 bases between the two germline ends.

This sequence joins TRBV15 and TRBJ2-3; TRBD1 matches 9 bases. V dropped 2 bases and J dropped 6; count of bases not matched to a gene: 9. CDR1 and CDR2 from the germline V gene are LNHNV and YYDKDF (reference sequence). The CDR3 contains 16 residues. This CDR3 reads CATSRTGDRDRDTQYF. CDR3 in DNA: TGTGCCACCAGCAGAACCGGGGACAGGGATCGGGATACGCAGTATTTT.

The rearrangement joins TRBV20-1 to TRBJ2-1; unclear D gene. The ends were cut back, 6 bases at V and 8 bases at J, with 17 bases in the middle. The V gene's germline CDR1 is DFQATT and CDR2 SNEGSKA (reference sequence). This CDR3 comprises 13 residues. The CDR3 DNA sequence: TGCAGTGCGGCCAGGTCGCGCTGGGATGAGCAGTTCTTC. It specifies CSAARSRWDEQFF.

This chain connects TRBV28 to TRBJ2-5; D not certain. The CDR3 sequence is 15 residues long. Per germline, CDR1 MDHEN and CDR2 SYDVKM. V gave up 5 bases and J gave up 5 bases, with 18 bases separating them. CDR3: CASSENRLSGETQYF. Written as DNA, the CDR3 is TGTGCCAGCAGTGAGAATAGGCTATCCGGTGAGACCCAGTACTTC.

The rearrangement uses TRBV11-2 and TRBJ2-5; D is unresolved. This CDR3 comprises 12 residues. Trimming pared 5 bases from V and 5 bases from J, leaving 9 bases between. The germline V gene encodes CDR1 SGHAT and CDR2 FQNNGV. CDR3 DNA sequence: TGTGCCAGCAGCCTAATATGGGAGACCCAGTACTTC. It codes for CASSLIWETQYF.

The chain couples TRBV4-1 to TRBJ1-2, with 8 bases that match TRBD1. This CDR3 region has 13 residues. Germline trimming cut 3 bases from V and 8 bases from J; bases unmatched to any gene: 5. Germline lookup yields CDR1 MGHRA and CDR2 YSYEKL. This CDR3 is CASSQGSGGGYTF. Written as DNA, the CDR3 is TGCGCCAGCAGCCAGGGATCAGGGGGCGGCTACACCTTC.

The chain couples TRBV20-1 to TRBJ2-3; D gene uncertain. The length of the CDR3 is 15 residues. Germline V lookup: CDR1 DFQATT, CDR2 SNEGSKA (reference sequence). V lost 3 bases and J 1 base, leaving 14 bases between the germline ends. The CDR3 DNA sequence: TGCAGTGCTAGGGTCCCGGGCCAACGCACAGATACGCAGTATTTT. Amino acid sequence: CSARVPGQRTDTQYF.

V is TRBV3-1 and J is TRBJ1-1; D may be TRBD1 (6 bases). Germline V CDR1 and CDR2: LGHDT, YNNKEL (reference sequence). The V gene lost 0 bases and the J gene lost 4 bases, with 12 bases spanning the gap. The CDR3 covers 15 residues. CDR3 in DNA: TGTGCCAGCAGCCAAGATTTCGGGGGCGGCACTGAAGCTTTCTTT. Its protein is CASSQDFGGGTEAFF.

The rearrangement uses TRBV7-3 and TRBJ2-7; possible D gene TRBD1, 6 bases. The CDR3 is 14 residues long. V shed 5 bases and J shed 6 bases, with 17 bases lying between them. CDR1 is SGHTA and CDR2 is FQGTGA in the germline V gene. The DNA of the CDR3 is TGTGCCAGCAGCACAGCGACAGGTTCAGGCGAGCAGTACTTC. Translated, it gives CASSTATGSGEQYF.

CDR3 in DNA: TGTGCCAGCAGCCACGGGGAGACCCAGTACTTC. Translating gives CASSHGETQYF. V gene TRBV12-3 or TRBV12-4 combines with J gene TRBJ2-5; no reliable D call. V gave up 6 bases and J gave up 5 bases, with 7 bases separating them. This CDR3 comprises 11 residues.

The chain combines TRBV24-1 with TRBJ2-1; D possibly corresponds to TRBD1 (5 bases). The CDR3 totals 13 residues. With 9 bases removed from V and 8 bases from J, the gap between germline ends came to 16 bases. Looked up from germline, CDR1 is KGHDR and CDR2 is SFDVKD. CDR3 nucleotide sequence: TGTGCCACCCTCTCAGGGAAGGGCGATGAGCAGTTCTTC. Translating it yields CATLSGKGDEQFF.

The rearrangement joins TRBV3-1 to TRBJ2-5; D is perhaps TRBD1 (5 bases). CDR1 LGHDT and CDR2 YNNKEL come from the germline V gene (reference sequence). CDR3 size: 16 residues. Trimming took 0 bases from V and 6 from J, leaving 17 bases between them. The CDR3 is CASSQDIGRVGQTQYF. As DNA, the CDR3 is TGTGCCAGCAGCCAAGATATCGGCAGGGTAGGACAGACCCAGTACTTC.

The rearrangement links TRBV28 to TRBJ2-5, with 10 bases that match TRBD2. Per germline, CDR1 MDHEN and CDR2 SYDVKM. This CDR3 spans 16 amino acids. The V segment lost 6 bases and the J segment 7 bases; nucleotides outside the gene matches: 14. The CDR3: CASSDEQASGSGTQYF. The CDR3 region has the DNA TGTGCCAGCAGCGACGAGCAGGCTAGCGGGAGTGGGACCCAGTACTTC. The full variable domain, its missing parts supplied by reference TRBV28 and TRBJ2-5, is DVKVTQSSRYLVKRTGEKVFLECVQDMDHENMFWYRQDPGLGLRLIYFSYDVKMKEKGDIPEGYSVSREKKERFSLILESASTNQTSMYLCASSDEQASGSGTQYFGPGTRLLVL.

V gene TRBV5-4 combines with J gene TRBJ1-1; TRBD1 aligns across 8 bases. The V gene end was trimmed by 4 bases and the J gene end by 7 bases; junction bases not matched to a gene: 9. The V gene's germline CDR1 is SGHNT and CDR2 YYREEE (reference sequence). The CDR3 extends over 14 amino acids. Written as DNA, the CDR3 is TGTGCCAGCAGCGCTGAAGACAGGGGCAGTGAAGCTTTCTTT. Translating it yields CASSAEDRGSEAFF.

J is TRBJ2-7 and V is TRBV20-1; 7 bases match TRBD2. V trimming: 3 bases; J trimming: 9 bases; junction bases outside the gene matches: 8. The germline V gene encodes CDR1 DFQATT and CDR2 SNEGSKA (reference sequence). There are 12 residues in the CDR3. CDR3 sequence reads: CSASSGGLWQYF. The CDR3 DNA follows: TGCAGTGCTAGTTCGGGGGGACTTTGGCAGTACTTC.

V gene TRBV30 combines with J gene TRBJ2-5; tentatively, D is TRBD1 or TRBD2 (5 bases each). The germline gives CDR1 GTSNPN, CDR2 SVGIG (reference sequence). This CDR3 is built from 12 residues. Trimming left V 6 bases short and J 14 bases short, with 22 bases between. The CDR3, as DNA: TGTGCCTGCGATCTTTACCCGGGACCCCCATACTTC. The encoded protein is CACDLYPGPPYF. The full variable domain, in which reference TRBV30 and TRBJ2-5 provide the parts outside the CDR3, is SQTIHQWPATLVQPVGSPLSLECTVEGTSNPNLYWYRQAAGRGLQLLFYSVGIGQISSEVPQNLSASRPQDRQFILSSKKLLLSDSGFYLCACDLYPGPPYFGPGTRLLVL.

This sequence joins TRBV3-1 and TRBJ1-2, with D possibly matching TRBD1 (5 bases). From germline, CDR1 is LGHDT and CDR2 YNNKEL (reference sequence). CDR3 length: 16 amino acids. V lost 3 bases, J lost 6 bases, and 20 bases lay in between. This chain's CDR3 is CASSHRQINRVDGYTF. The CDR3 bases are TGTGCCAGCAGCCACAGACAGATCAACCGTGTGGATGGCTACACCTTC. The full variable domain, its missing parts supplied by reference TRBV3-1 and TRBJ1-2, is DTAVSQTPKYLVTQMGNDKSIKCEQNLGHDTMYWYKQDSKKFLKIMFSYNNKELIINETVPNRFSPKSPDKAHLNLHINSLELGDSAVYFCASSHRQINRVDGYTFGSGTRLTVV.

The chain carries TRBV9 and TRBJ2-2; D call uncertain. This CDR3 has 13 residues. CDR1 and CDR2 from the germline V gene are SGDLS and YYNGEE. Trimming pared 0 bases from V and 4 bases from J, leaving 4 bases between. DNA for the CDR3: TGTGCCAGCAGCGTAGATAGCACCGGGGAGCTGTTTTTT. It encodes CASSVDSTGELFF.

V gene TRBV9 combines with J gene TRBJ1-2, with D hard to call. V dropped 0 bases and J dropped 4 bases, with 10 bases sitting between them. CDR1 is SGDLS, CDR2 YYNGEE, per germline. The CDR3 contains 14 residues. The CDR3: CASSVARPVYGYTF. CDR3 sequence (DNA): TGTGCCAGCAGCGTAGCTCGGCCAGTCTATGGCTACACCTTC.

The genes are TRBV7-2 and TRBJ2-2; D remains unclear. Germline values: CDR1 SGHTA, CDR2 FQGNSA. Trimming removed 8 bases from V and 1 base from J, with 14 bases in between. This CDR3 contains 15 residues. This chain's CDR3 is CASSVQTLNTGELFF. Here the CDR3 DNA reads TGTGCCAGCTCCGTCCAAACGCTGAACACCGGGGAGCTGTTTTTT.

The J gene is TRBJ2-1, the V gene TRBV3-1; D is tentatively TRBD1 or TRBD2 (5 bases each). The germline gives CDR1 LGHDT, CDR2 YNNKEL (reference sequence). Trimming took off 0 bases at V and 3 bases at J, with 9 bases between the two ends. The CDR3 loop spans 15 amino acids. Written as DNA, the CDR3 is TGTGCCAGCAGCCAAGATCGGGACGGCTACAATGAGCAGTTCTTC. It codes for CASSQDRDGYNEQFF.

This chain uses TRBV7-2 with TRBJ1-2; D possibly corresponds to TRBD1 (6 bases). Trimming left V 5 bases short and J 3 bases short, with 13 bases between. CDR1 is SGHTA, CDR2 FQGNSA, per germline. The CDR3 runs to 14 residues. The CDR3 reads CASSPRGGDYGYTF. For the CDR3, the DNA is TGTGCCAGCAGCCCCCGGGGGGGCGACTATGGCTACACCTTC.

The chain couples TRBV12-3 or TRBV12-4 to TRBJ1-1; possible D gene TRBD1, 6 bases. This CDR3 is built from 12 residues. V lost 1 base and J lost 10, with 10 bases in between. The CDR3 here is CASSLVIRGAFF. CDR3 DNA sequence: TGTGCCAGCAGTTTAGTAATCAGGGGAGCTTTCTTT.

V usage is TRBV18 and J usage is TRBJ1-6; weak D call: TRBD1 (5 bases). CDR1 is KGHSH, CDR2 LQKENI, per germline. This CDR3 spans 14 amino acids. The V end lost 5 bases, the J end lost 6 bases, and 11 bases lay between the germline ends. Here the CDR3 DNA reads TGTGCCAGCTCAGAGAGACAGCTTAATTCACCCCTCCACTTT. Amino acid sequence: CASSERQLNSPLHF.

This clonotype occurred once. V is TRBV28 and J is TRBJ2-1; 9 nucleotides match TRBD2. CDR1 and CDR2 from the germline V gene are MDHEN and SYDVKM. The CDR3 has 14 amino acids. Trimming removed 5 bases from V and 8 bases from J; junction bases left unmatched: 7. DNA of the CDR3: TGTGCCAGCAGTGGGGAGCGGGAGGATCATGAGCAGTTCTTC. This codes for CASSGEREDHEQFF.

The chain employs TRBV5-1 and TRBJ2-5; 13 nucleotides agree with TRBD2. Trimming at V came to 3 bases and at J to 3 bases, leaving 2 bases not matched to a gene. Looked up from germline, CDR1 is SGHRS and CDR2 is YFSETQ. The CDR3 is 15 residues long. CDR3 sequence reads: CASSSGLAGEETQYF. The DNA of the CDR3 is TGCGCCAGCAGCTCCGGACTAGCGGGGGAAGAGACCCAGTACTTC.

CDR3 coding DNA: TGTGCCAGCAGGTGGGAGAACGGAAACACCATATATTTT. It translates to CASRWENGNTIYF. The chain recombines TRBV12-3 or TRBV12-4 with TRBJ1-3; D unclear. V lost 6 bases and J 4 bases, leaving 10 bases between the germline ends. The CDR3 has 13 amino acids.

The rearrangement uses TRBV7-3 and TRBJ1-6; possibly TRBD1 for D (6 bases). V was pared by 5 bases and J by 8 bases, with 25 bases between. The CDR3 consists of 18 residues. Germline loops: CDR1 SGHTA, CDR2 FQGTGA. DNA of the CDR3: TGTGCCAGCAGCCCCCGGGGGGGATCAGGACAGTTCCATTCACCCCTCCACTTT. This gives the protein CASSPRGGSGQFHSPLHF.

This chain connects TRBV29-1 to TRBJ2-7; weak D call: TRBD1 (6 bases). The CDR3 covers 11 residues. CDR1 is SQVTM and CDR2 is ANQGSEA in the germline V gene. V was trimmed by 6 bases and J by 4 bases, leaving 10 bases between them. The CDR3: CSVTQGYEQYF. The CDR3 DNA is TGCAGCGTAACACAGGGTTACGAGCAGTACTTC.

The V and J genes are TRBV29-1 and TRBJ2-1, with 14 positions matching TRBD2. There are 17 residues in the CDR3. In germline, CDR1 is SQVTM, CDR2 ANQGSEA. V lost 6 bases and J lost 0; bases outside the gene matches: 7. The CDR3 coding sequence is TGCAGCGTCCTTGGGACTAGCGGGGGAAGCTCCTACAATGAGCAGTTCTTC. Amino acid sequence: CSVLGTSGGSSYNEQFF.

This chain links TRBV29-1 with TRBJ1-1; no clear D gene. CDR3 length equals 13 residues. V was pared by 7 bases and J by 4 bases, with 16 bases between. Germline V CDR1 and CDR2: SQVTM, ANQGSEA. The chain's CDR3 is CSAQVGFSTEAFF. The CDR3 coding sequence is TGCAGCGCTCAAGTGGGTTTTAGCACTGAAGCTTTCTTT.

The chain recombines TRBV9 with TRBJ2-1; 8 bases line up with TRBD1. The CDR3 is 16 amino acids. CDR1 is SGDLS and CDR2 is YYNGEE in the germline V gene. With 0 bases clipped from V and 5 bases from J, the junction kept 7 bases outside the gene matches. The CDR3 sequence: CASSVAPGGDDNEQFF. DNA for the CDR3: TGTGCCAGCAGCGTAGCTCCAGGGGGCGACGACAATGAGCAGTTCTTC.